Listed below are T cell receptor beta chains from one sample, sequenced in a study of shared clonotypes between healthy human individuals. Repertoires were generated with immunoSEQ multiplex PCR, while TCRdb's copy carries only in-frame clones and drops some. The table has approximately 720,000 clones, about 90% seen once; the top ten hold 24%. The sample was naive CD8+ T cells sorted from blood. These receptor sequences come from a man between 25 and 39 years old in good health. CDR3s include the opening cysteine and the closing phenylalanine or tryptophan. Fields, in order: clone size, J gene, V gene, D gene, CDR3 protein, CDR3 DNA. The D gene is left open where the match is weak. The size field is filled for only some rows; it gives once, few, many or a size class.

NA,TRBJ2-3,TRBV5-4,TRBD2,CASSQWTSGAGDTQYF,TGTGCCAGCAGCCAGTGGACTAGCGGGGCCGGGGATACGCAGTATTTT
NA,TRBJ2-1,TRBV10-3,NA,CAINGDFSEQFF,TGTGCCATCAATGGGGACTTCAGTGAGCAGTTCTTC
NA,TRBJ1-5,TRBV28,NA,CASSLSGVGNQPQHF,TGTGCCAGCAGTTTAAGTGGAGTTGGGAATCAGCCCCAGCATTTT
NA,TRBJ2-3,TRBV27,NA,CASSSYTDTQYF,TGTGCCAGCAGTTCTTACACAGATACGCAGTATTTT
NA,TRBJ2-7,TRBV5-1,TRBD2,CASSLGLAGGFLSEQYF,TGCGCCAGCAGCTTGGGGCTAGCGGGAGGCTTTCTCTCCGAGCAGTACTTC
NA,TRBJ2-7,TRBV7-9,NA,CASSKTLFYEQYF,TGTGCCAGCAGCAAGACACTTTTCTACGAGCAGTACTTC
NA,TRBJ1-1,TRBV10-3,NA,CATGNTEAFF,TGTGCCACCGGGAACACTGAAGCTTTCTTT
few,TRBJ2-7,TRBV6-5,TRBD2,CASSYGTSGSYEQYF,TGTGCCAGCAGTTACGGGACTAGCGGGAGTTACGAGCAGTACTTC
once,TRBJ2-7,TRBV7-8,NA,CASSLGPLAGSSYEQYF,TGTGCCAGCAGCCTTGGCCCGTTGGCGGGGAGCTCCTACGAGCAGTACTTC
NA,TRBJ2-2,TRBV7-9,NA,CASSSAGPGPGELFF,TGTGCCAGCAGCTCTGCGGGACCGGGCCCCGGGGAGCTGTTTTTT
NA,TRBJ2-3,TRBV29-1,TRBD1,CSAPGQSSTDTQYF,TGCAGCGCACCGGGACAGAGTAGCACAGATACGCAGTATTTT
NA,TRBJ2-5,TRBV7-3,NA,CASSLRAAGGETQYF,TGTGCCAGCAGCTTACGGGCAGCCGGCGGGGAGACCCAGTACTTC
few,TRBJ1-2,TRBV5-6,TRBD1,CASSTGTGIGYTF,TGTGCCAGCAGTACCGGGACAGGGATTGGCTACACCTTC
NA,TRBJ2-7,TRBV2,TRBD2,CASSGLAGKGSYEQYF,TGTGCCAGCAGTGGACTAGCGGGAAAGGGGTCCTACGAGCAGTACTTC
NA,TRBJ2-1,TRBV19,NA,CASSIGVGPYNEQFF,TGTGCCAGTAGTATAGGGGTCGGGCCCTACAATGAGCAGTTCTTC
once,TRBJ2-7,TRBV7-8,TRBD1,CASSWPGQSPYEQYF,TGTGCCAGCAGCTGGCCGGGACAGTCTCCCTACGAGCAGTACTTC
NA,TRBJ2-5,TRBV4-1,NA,CASSQDLSTPKTQYF,TGCGCCAGCAGCCAAGATCTTTCAACCCCGAAGACCCAGTACTTC
NA,TRBJ2-5,TRBV29-1,NA,CSVRPFEETQYF,TGCAGCGTTCGACCTTTCGAAGAGACCCAGTACTTC
NA,TRBJ1-2,TRBV29-1,NA,CSVVGANYGYTF,TGCAGCGTTGTTGGGGCAAACTATGGCTACACCTTC
NA,TRBJ1-1,TRBV9,NA,CASSVTGRHTEAFF,TGTGCCAGCAGCGTAACGGGACGTCACACTGAAGCTTTCTTT
NA,TRBJ2-1,TRBV29-1,NA,CSGRTLGNEQFF,TGCAGCGGGCGGACGTTGGGGAATGAGCAGTTCTTC
NA,TRBJ2-1,TRBV11-2,TRBD2,CASSSLAGAYNEQFF,TGTGCCAGCAGCTCCCTAGCGGGGGCTTACAATGAGCAGTTCTTC
NA,TRBJ2-7,TRBV21-1,NA,CASSKVKGLDEQYF,TGTGCCAGCAGCAAAGTCAAGGGTTTGGACGAGCAGTACTTC
NA,TRBJ1-4,TRBV6-1,NA,CASSEAQGRESEKLFF,TGTGCCAGCAGTGAAGCGCAGGGCAGGGAAAGTGAAAAACTGTTTTTT
once,TRBJ2-5,TRBV28,NA,CASSLAGTYQETQYF,TGTGCCAGCAGTTTAGCAGGCACGTACCAAGAGACCCAGTACTTC
once,TRBJ1-2,TRBV14,TRBD1,CASSPDRGHIFGGYTF,TGTGCCAGCAGCCCGGACAGGGGGCACATCTTTGGTGGCTACACCTTC
once,TRBJ2-5,TRBV7-6,NA,CASRDSRGGETQYF,TGTGCCAGCAGGGATTCACGGGGTGGTGAGACCCAGTACTTC
NA,TRBJ1-1,TRBV11-2,NA,CASSSVRRANTEAFF,TGTGCCAGCAGCTCAGTTAGACGGGCAAACACTGAAGCTTTCTTT
NA,TRBJ1-5,TRBV6-1,NA,CASSEVVRVRDQPQHF,TGTGCCAGCAGTGAAGTGGTCAGGGTAAGGGATCAGCCCCAGCATTTT
NA,TRBJ1-2,TRBV4-3,TRBD1,CASSQGEDRNYGYTF,TGCGCCAGCAGCCAAGGGGAGGACAGGAACTATGGCTACACCTTC
NA,TRBJ2-1,TRBV27,NA,CASSLSGLHNEQFF,TGTGCCAGCAGTTTAAGTGGCCTTCACAATGAGCAGTTCTTC
NA,TRBJ2-3,TRBV30,NA,CAWSVVGASDTQYF,TGTGCCTGGAGTGTAGTGGGGGCCTCAGATACGCAGTATTTT
NA,TRBJ1-4,TRBV11-3,NA,CASSLKEKLFF,TGTGCCAGCAGCTTAAAAGAAAAACTGTTTTTT
NA,TRBJ2-1,TRBV11-2,TRBD2,CASSVSGSVYEQFF,TGTGCCAGCAGCGTAAGCGGGAGTGTCTATGAGCAGTTCTTC
few,TRBJ1-1,TRBV27,NA,CASTAHQGLNTEAFF,TGTGCCAGCACCGCGCATCAGGGACTGAACACTGAAGCTTTCTTT
NA,TRBJ1-2,TRBV4-1,NA,CASSQDLTGTYYGYTF,TGCGCCAGCAGCCAAGATCTAACAGGGACGTACTATGGCTACACCTTC
NA,TRBJ2-1,TRBV7-2,NA,CASSFGVEGYNEQFF,TGTGCCAGCAGTTTTGGGGTCGAGGGGTACAATGAGCAGTTCTTC
once,TRBJ2-5,TRBV5-6,NA,CASTTASVPPQETQYF,TGTGCCAGCACTACAGCTAGCGTTCCCCCCCAAGAGACCCAGTACTTC
once,TRBJ2-7,TRBV27,TRBD2,CASKAGGAYEQYF,TGTGCCAGCAAAGCGGGAGGAGCCTACGAGCAGTACTTC
once,TRBJ2-7,TRBV28,NA,CASSLSGSRGRGRNEQYF,TGTGCCAGCAGTTTAAGTGGGTCTCGAGGCAGGGGAAGGAACGAGCAGTACTTC
NA,TRBJ2-5,TRBV11-2,TRBD1,CASSFEGAQETQYF,TGTGCCAGCAGCTTCGAGGGGGCTCAAGAGACCCAGTACTTC
NA,TRBJ2-2,TRBV27,NA,CAAWTTTGELFF,TGTGCAGCGTGGACTACAACCGGGGAGCTGTTTTTT
NA,TRBJ2-7,TRBV14,NA,CASRQESDEQYF,TGTGCCAGCAGACAGGAATCGGACGAGCAGTACTTC
NA,TRBJ2-7,TRBV18,NA,CASSLGAAYEQYF,TGTGCCAGCTCCCTCGGGGCCGCCTACGAGCAGTACTTC
NA,TRBJ2-3,TRBV2,NA,CASSQDPLGGFDTQYF,TGTGCCAGCAGTCAAGACCCACTAGGGGGGTTTGATACGCAGTATTTT
few,TRBJ2-1,TRBV5-6,TRBD1,CASTQGQGPNEQFF,TGTGCCAGCACCCAGGGACAGGGGCCAAATGAGCAGTTCTTC
NA,TRBJ2-1,TRBV28,TRBD2,CASRPPGLDKNEQFF,TGTGCCAGCAGGCCCCCAGGACTAGATAAAAATGAGCAGTTCTTC
NA,TRBJ2-3,TRBV6-5,TRBD1,CASSYGTDGTDTQYF,TGTGCCAGCAGTTACGGGACAGATGGCACAGATACGCAGTATTTT
NA,TRBJ2-7,TRBV5-5,NA,CASSPPGTYEQYF,TGTGCCAGCAGCCCTCCCGGGACCTACGAGCAGTACTTC
once,TRBJ1-5,TRBV27,TRBD1,CASRTGGGSNQPQHF,TGTGCCAGCAGAACAGGGGGAGGTAGCAATCAGCCCCAGCATTTT
NA,TRBJ2-7,TRBV5-1,NA,CASTGAYEQYF,TGCGCCAGCACCGGTGCCTACGAGCAGTACTTC